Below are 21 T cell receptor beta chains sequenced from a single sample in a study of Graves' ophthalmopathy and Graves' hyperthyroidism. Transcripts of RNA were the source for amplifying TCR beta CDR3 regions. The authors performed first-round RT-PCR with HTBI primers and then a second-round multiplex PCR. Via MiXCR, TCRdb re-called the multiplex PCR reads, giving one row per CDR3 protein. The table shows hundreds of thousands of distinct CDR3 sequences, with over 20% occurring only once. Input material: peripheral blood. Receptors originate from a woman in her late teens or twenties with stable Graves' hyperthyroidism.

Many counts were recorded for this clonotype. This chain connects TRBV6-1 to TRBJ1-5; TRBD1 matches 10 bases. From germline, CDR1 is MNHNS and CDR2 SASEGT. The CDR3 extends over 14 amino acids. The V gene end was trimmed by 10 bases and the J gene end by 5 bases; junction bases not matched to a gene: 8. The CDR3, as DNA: TGTGCCACCTCGGGACAGGGGTTGGATCAGCCCCAGCATTTT. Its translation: CATSGQGLDQPQHF.

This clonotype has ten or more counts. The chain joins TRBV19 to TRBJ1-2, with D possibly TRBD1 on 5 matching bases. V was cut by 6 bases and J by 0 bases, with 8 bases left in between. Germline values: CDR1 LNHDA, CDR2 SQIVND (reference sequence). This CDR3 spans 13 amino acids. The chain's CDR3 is CASSTTANYGYTF. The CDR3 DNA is TGTGCCAGTAGCACGACAGCTAACTATGGCTACACCTTC.

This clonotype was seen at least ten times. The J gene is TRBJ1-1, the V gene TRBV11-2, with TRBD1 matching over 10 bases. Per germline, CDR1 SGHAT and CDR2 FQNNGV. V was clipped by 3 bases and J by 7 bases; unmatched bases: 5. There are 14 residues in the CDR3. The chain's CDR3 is CASSFDRGLGEAFF. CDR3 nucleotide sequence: TGTGCCAGCAGCTTCGACAGGGGGCTTGGTGAAGCTTTCTTT.

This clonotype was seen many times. The CDR3 DNA sequence: TGCAGTGCTAGAGATTTTATTAGGCCGACTCGGGGCTACACCTTC. Protein product: CSARDFIRPTRGYTF. V usage is TRBV20-1 and J usage is TRBJ1-2; D is undetermined. The V end lost 0 bases, the J end lost 8 bases, and 19 bases lay between the germline ends. Germline CDR1 reads DFQATT; CDR2 reads SNEGSKA (reference sequence). CDR3 length: 15 residues.

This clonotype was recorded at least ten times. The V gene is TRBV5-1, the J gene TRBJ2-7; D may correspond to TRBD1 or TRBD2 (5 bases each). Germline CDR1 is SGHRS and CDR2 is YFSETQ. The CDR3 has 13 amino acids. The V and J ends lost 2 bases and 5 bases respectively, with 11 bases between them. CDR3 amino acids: CASSLWDVNEQYF. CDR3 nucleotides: TGCGCCAGCAGCTTATGGGACGTAAACGAGCAGTACTTC.

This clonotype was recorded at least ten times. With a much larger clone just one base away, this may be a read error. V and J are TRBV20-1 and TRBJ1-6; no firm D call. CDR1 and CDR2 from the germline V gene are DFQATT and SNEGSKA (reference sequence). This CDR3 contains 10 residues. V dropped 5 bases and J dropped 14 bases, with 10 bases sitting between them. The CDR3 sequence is CSAPFVALHF. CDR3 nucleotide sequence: TGCAGTGCTCCCTTCGTAGCCCTCCACTTT.

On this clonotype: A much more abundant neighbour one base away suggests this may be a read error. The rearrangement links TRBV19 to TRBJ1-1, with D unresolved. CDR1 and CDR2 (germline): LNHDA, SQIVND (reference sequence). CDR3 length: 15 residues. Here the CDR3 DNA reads TGTGCCACCACCGGGCAGCGCCGGTCGAGCACTGAAGCTTGCTTT. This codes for CATTGQRRSSTEACF.

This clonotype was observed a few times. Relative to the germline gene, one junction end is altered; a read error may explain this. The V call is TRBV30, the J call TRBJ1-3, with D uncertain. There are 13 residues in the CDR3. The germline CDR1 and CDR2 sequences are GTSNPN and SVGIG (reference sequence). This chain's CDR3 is CAWRAVAGTTIYF. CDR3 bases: TGTGCCTGGAGAGCTGTGGCTGGAACCACCATATATTTT.

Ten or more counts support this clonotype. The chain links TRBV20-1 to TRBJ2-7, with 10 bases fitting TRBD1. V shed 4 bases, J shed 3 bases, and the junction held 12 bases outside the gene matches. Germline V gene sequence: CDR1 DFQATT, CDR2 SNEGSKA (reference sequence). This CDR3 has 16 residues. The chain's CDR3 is CSAKRYRDRGYYEQYF. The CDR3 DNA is TGCAGTGCTAAAAGGTATAGGGACAGGGGATACTACGAGCAGTACTTC.

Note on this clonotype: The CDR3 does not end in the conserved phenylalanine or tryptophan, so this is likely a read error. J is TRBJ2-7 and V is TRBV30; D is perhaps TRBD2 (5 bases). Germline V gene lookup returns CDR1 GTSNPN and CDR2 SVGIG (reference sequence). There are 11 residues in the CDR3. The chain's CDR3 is CAWRGTYEQYY. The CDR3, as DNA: TGTGCTTGGAGAGGGACCTACGAGCAGTACTAC.

CDR3 protein: CASSSADRVGQPQHF. CDR3 nucleotides: TGTGCCAGCAGTTCCGCTGACAGGGTGGGTCAGCCCCAGCATTTT. The rearrangement uses TRBV28 and TRBJ1-5; 7 bases match TRBD1. J was trimmed by 6 bases and V by 4 bases; bases with no gene match: 9. The germline V gene has CDR1 MDHEN and CDR2 SYDVKM. The CDR3 consists of 15 residues. The whole variable domain, remainder taken from reference TRBV28 and TRBJ1-5, is DVKVTQSSRYLVKRTGEKVFLECVQDMDHENMFWYRQDPGLGLRLIYFSYDVKMKEKGDIPEGYSVSREKKERFSLILESASTNQTSMYLCASSSADRVGQPQHFGDGTRLSIL.

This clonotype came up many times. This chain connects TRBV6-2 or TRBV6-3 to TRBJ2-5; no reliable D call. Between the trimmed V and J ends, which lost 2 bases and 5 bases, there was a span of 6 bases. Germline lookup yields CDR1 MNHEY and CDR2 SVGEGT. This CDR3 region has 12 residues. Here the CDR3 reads CASSYVDETQYF. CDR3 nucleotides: TGTGCCAGCAGTTACGTTGACGAGACCCAGTACTTC.

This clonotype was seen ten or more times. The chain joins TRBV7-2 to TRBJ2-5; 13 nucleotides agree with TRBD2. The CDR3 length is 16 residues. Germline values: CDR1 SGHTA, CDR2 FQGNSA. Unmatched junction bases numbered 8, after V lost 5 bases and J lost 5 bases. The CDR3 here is CASSATSGRALETQYF. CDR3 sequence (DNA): TGTGCCAGCAGCGCCACTAGCGGGAGGGCCCTGGAGACCCAGTACTTC. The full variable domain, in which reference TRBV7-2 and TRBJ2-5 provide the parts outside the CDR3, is GAGVSQSPSNKVTEKGKDVELRCDPISGHTALYWYRQSLGQGLEFLIYFQGNSAPDKSGLPSDRFSAERTGGSVSTLTIQRTQQEDSAVYLCASSATSGRALETQYFGPGTRLLVL.

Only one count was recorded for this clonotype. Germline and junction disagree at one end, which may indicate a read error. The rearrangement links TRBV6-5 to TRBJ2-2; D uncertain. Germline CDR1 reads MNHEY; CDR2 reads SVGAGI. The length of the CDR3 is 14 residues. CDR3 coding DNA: TGTGCCATCAGTTATGGTCCGAACACCGGGGAGCTGTTTTTT. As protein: CAISYGPNTGELFF.

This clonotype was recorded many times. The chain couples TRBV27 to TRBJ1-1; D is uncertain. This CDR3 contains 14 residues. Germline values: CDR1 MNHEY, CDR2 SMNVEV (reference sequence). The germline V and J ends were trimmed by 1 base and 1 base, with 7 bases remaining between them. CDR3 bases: TGTGCCAGCAGTTTATTTGGCACGAACACTGAAGCTTTCTTT. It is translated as CASSLFGTNTEAFF.

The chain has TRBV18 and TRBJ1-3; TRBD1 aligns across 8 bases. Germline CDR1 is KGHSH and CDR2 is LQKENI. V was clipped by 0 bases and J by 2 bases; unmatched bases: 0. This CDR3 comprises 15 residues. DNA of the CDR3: TGTGCCAGCTCACCACCGGACAGGGCTGGAAACACCATATATTTT. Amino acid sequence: CASSPPDRAGNTIYF.

In nucleotides, the CDR3 is TGCAGTGCTAGCCGCCCGACGGGAGCTGTTTACGAGCAGTACTTC. It encodes CSASRPTGAVYEQYF. The rearrangement joins TRBV20-1 to TRBJ2-7, with a possible D match to TRBD2 (6 bases). Trimming took 3 bases from V and 4 from J, leaving 19 bases between them. Germline assignment: CDR1 DFQATT and CDR2 SNEGSKA (reference sequence). The CDR3 has 15 residues.

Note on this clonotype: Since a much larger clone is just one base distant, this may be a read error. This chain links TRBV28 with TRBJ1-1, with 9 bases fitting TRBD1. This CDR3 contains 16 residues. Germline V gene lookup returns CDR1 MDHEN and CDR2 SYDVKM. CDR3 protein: CVSSFRGQGGRTEAFF. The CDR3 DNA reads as TGTGTCAGCAGTTTTAGGGGACAGGGAGGTCGGACTGAAGCTTTCTTT.

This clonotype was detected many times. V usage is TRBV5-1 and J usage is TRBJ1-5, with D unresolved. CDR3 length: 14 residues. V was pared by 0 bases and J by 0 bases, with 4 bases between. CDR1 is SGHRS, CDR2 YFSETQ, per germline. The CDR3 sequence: CASSLESSNQPQHF. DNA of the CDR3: TGCGCCAGCAGCTTGGAGAGTAGCAATCAGCCCCAGCATTTT.

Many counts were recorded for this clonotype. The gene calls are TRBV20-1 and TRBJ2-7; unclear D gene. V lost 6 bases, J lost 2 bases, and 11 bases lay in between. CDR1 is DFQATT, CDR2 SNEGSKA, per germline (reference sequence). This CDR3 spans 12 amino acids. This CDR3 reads CSAVTQAYEQYF. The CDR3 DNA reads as TGCAGTGCAGTGACACAAGCCTACGAGCAGTACTTC.

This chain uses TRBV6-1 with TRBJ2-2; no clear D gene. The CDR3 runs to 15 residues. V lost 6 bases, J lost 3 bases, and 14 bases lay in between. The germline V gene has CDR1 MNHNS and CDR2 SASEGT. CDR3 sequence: CASRQGNFDTGELFF. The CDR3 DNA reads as TGTGCCAGCAGACAAGGGAACTTTGACACCGGGGAGCTGTTTTTT.